This T cell receptor beta chain was profiled in a study of T cells in Graves' hyperthyroidism and ophthalmopathy. As for the study in general: Before treatment of any kind, peripheral blood was taken at initial diagnosis. The study, taken as a whole, reports: Stable hyperthyroidism was separated from ophthalmopathy by a model based on 13 V-J features.

Using RNA transcripts as the source, TCR beta CDR3 regions were amplified. A first-round RT-PCR of the TCR CDR3 used the HTBI primer set. In TCRdb, the multiplex PCR reads were re-called with MiXCR into one record per CDR3 protein. The sample records about 250,000 distinct CDR3 sequences, approximately 25% being singletons. V dropped 4 bases and J dropped 8 bases, with 14 bases sitting between them. The CDR3 totals 13 residues. Germline V gene data show CDR1 as LGHDT and CDR2 as YNNKEL (reference sequence). This clonotype was found many times. The antigen is not known. Enrolled ophthalmopathy patients presented with a Clinical Activity Score of at least 3, a NOSPECS grade of at least 4, and disease duration under 3 months.

The specimen was blood. The chain uses TRBV3-1 and TRBJ1-2; no clear D. This receptor was obtained from a woman aged 40 to 50 with Graves' ophthalmopathy. The CDR3, as DNA: TGTGCCAGCAGCCCTACTGGACCGGAGGGCTACACCTTC. Amino acid sequence: CASSPTGPEGYTF.